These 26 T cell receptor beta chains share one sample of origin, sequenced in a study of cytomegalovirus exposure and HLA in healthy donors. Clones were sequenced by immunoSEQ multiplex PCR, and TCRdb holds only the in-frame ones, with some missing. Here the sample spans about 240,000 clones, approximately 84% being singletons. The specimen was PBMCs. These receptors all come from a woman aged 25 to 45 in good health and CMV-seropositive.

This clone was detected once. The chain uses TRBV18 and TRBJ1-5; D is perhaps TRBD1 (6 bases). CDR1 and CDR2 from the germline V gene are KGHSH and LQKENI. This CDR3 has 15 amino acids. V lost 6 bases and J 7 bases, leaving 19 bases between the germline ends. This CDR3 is CASSQGLLGAQPQHF. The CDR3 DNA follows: TGTGCCAGCTCCCAGGGGCTGTTAGGTGCGCAGCCCCAGCATTTT. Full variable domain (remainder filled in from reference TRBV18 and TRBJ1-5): NAGVMQNPRHLVRRRGQEARLRCSPMKGHSHVYWYRQLPEEGLKFMVYLQKENIIDESGMPKERFSAEFPKEGPSILRIQQVVRGDSAAYFCASSQGLLGAQPQHFGDGTRLSIL.

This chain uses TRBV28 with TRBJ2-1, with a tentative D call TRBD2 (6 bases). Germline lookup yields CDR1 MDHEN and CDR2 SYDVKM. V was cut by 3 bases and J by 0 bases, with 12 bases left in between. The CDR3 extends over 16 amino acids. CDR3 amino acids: CASSFLALSSYNEQFF. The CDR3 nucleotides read TGTGCCAGCAGTTTCCTAGCGCTTAGCTCCTACAATGAGCAGTTCTTC.

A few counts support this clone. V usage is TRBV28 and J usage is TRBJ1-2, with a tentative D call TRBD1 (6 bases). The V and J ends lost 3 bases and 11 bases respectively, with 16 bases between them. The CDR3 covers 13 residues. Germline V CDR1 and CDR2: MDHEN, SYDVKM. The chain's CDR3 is CASSLTWGRGYTF. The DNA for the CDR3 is TGTGCCAGCAGTTTGACTTGGGGGCGAGGGTACACCTTC.

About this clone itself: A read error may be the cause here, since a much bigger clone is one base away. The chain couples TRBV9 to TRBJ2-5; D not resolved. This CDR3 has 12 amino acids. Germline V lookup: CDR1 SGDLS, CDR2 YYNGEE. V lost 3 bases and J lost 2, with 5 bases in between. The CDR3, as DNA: TGTGCCAGCAGCGCTTTACAAGAGACCCAGTACTTC. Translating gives CASSALQETQYF.

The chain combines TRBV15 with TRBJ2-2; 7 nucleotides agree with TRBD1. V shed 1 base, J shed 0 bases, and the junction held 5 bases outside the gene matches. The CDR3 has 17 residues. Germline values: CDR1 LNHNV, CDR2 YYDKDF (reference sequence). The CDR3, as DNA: TGTGCCACCAGCAGAGGCCCAGGGGGAGCGAACACCGGGGAGCTGTTTTTT. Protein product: CATSRGPGGANTGELFF.

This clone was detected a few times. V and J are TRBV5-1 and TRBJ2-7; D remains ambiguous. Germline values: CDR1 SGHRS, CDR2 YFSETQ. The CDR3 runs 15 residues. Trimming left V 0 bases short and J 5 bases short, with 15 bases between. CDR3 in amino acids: CASSLEPATTDEQYF. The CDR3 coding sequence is TGCGCCAGCAGCTTGGAGCCAGCTACTACCGACGAGCAGTACTTC.

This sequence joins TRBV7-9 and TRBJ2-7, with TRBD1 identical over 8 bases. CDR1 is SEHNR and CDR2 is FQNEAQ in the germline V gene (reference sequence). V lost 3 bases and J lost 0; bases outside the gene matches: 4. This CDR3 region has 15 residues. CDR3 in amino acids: CASSFSGTGSYEQYF. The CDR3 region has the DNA TGTGCCAGCAGCTTTTCCGGGACAGGCTCCTACGAGCAGTACTTC.

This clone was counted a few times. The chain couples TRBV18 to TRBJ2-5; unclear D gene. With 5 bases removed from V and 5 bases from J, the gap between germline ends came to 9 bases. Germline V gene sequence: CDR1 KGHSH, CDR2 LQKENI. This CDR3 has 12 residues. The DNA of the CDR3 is TGTGCCAGCTCAAACGCCAGGGAGACCCAGTACTTC. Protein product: CASSNARETQYF. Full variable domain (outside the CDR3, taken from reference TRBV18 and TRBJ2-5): NAGVMQNPRHLVRRRGQEARLRCSPMKGHSHVYWYRQLPEEGLKFMVYLQKENIIDESGMPKERFSAEFPKEGPSILRIQQVVRGDSAAYFCASSNARETQYFGPGTRLLVL.

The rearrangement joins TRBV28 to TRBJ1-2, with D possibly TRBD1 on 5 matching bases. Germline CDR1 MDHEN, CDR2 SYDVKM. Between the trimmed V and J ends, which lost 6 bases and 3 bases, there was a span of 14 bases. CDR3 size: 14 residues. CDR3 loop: CASSKTDGDYGYTF. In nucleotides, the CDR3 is TGTGCCAGCAGCAAGACAGATGGGGACTATGGCTACACCTTC.

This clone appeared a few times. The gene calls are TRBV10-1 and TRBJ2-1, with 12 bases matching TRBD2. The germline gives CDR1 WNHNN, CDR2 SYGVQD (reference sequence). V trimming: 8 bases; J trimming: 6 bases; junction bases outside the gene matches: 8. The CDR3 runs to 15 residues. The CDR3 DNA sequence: TGCGCCAGCTCCCAGGCTAGCGGGAGGGTCAATGAGCAGTTCTTC. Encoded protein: CASSQASGRVNEQFF.

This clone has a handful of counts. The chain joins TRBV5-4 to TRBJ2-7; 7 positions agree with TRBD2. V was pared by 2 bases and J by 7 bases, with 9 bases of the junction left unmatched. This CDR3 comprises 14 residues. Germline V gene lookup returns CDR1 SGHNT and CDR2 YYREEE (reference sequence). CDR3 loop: CASSFQVGGLEQYF. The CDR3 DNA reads TGTGCCAGCAGCTTCCAGGTCGGGGGGTTGGAGCAGTACTTC.

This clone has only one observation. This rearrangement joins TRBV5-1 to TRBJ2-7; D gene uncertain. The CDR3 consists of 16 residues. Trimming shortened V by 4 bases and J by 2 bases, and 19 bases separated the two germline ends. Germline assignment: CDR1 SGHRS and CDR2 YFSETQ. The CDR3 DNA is TGCGCCAGCAGCATGGACGCGACCGCTAGGACCTACGAGCAGTACTTC. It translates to CASSMDATARTYEQYF.

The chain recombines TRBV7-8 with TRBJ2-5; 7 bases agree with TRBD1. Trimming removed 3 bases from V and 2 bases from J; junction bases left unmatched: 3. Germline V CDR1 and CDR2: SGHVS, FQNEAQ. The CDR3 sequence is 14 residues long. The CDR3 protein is CASSFLQGQETQYF. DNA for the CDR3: TGTGCCAGCAGCTTCCTACAGGGGCAAGAGACCCAGTACTTC.

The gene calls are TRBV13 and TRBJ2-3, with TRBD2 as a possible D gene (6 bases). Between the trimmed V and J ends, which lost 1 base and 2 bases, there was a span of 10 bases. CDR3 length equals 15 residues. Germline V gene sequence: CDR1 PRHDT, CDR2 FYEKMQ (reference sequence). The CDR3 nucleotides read TGTGCCAGCAGCTTAGAGGGGCGGGACACAGATACGCAGTATTTT. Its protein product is CASSLEGRDTDTQYF.

The CDR3 nucleotides read TGTGCCAGCAGCCAAGACCCTCCCGACAGGGAGTGTGGCTACACCTTC. It is translated as CASSQDPPDRECGYTF. This chain connects TRBV4-2 to TRBJ1-2; TRBD1 agrees at 7 bases. CDR1 and CDR2 (germline): LGHNA, YNFKEQ. V gave up 0 bases and J gave up 7 bases; unmatched junction bases: 11. The CDR3 consists of 16 residues.

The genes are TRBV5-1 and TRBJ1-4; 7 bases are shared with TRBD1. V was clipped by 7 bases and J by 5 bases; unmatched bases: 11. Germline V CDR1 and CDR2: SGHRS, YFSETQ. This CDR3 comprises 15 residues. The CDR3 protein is CASADPETGNEKLFF. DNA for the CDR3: TGCGCCAGCGCGGATCCTGAGACAGGGAATGAAAAACTGTTTTTT.

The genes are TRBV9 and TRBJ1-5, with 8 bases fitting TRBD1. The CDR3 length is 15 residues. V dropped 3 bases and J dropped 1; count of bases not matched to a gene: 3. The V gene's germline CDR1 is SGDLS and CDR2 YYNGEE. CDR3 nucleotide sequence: TGTGCCAGCAGCGACAGGGGGGACAGCAATCAGCCCCAGCATTTT. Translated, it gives CASSDRGDSNQPQHF.

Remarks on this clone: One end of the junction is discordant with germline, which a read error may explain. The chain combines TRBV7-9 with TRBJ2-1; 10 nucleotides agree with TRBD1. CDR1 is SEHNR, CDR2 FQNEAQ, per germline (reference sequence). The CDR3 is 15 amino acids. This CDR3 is CAGSVGQGVRNEQFF. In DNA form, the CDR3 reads TGTGCCGGCAGCGTTGGACAGGGGGTAAGGAATGAGCAGTTCTTC.

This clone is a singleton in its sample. DNA for the CDR3: TGTGCCAGCAGTTTTGGGACTAGCGGGAGAAGGGCAGATACGCAGTATTTT. Its protein is CASSFGTSGRRADTQYF. The J gene is TRBJ2-3, the V gene TRBV28, with 14 bases matching TRBD2. After removal of 3 bases from V and 4 bases from J, the junction contained 6 bases not matched to a gene. The CDR3 length is 17 residues. Germline V gives CDR1 MDHEN, CDR2 SYDVKM.

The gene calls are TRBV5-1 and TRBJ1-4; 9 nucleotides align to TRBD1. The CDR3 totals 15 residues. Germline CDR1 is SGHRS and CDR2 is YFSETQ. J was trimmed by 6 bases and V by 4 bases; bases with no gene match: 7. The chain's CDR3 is CASSQGTGKDEKLFF. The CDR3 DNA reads TGCGCCAGCAGCCAGGGGACAGGGAAGGATGAAAAACTGTTTTTT.

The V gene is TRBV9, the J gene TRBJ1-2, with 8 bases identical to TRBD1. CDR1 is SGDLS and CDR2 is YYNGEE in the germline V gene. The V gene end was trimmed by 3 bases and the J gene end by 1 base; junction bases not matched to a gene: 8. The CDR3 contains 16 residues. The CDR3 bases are TGTGCCAGCAGCGAGGGGACAGGAAGATTTAACTATGGCTACACCTTC. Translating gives CASSEGTGRFNYGYTF.

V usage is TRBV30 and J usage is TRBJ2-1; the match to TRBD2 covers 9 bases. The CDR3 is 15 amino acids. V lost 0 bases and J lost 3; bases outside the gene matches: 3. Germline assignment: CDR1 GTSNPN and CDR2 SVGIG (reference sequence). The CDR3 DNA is TGTGCCTGGAGTGTTCAACTAGCGGGCTACAATGAGCAGTTCTTC. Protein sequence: CAWSVQLAGYNEQFF.

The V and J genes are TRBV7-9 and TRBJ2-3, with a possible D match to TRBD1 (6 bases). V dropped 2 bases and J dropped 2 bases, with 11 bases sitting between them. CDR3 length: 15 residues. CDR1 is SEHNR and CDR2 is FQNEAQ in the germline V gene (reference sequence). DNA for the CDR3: TGTGCCAGCAGCTTATGGGACACCTCCACAGATACGCAGTATTTT. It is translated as CASSLWDTSTDTQYF. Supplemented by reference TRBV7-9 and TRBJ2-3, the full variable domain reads DTGVSQNPRHKITKRGQNVTFRCDPISEHNRLYWYRQTLGQGPEFLTYFQNEAQLEKSRLLSDRFSAERPKGSFSTLEIQRTEQGDSAMYLCASSLWDTSTDTQYFGPGTRLTVL.

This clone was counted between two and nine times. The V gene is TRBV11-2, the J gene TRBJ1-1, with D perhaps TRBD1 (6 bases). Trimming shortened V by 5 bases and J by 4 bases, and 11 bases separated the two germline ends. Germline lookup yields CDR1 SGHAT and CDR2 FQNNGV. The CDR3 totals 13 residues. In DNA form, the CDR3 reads TGTGCCAGCAGCCTAAGGGGGAGCACTGAAGCTTTCTTT. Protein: CASSLRGSTEAFF.

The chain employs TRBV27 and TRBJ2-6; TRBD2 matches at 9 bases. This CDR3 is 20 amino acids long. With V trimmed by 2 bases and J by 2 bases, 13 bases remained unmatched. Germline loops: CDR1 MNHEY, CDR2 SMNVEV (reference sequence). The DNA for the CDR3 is TGTGCCAGCAGTTTAGTAGGTAGCGGGGGAGGATATCCTGGGGCCAACGTCCTGACTTTC. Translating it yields CASSLVGSGGGYPGANVLTF.

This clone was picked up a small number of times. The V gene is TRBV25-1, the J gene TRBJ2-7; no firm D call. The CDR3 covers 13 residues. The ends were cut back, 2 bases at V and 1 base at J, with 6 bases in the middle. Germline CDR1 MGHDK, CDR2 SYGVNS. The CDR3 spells CASSEQNSYEQYF. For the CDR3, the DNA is TGTGCCAGCAGTGAACAGAATTCCTACGAGCAGTACTTC.